These 8 T cell receptor beta chains originate from one sample sequenced in a study of blood T cell repertoires in COVID-19. Clones were read by immunoSEQ multiplex PCR, and TCRdb kept only the in-frame ones, dropping some. The repertoire holds approximately 670,000 clones, with 75% to 90% as singletons. Material: peripheral blood. The source is a woman aged 18-29 years with acute or convalescent COVID-19.

J is TRBJ2-7 and V is TRBV5-5; 8 bases align to TRBD2. Germline V gene lookup returns CDR1 SGHKS and CDR2 YYEKEE (reference sequence). This CDR3 has 15 residues. Trimming cost V 4 bases and J 4 bases; bases outside gene matches: 10. The CDR3 protein is CASSLGRAGDYEQYF. The DNA for the CDR3 is TGTGCCAGCAGCCTGGGGCGAGCGGGGGATTACGAGCAGTACTTC.

V is TRBV6-5 and J is TRBJ2-7; weak D call: TRBD1 (6 bases). CDR3 length: 14 residues. The V end lost 5 bases, the J end lost 0 bases, and 11 bases lay between the germline ends. Germline CDR1 MNHEY, CDR2 SVGAGI. DNA for the CDR3: TGTGCCAGCAGTCCTTTGGACAGCTCCTACGAGCAGTACTTC. The encoded protein is CASSPLDSSYEQYF.

Regarding this clone: Within the sample, other DNA sequences also encode this same CDR3. V gene TRBV5-1 combines with J gene TRBJ1-2; D ambiguous. Germline CDR1 is SGHRS and CDR2 is YFSETQ. The CDR3 has 14 amino acids. V was shortened by 0 bases and J by 1 base, with 7 bases between the two germline ends. The CDR3 region has the DNA TGCGCCAGCAGCTTGGGGCAGGATAACTATGGCTACACCTTC. Translated, it gives CASSLGQDNYGYTF.

The chain uses TRBV4-1 and TRBJ2-5; 12 bases are shared with TRBD2. This CDR3 comprises 16 residues. Trimming cost V 6 bases and J 1 base; bases outside gene matches: 6. Germline-derived CDR1 and CDR2 are MGHRA and YSYEKL. CDR3 sequence reads: CASRTTSGGSQETQYF. The CDR3 region has the DNA TGCGCCAGCAGAACGACTAGCGGGGGATCCCAAGAGACCCAGTACTTC.

V is TRBV6-5 and J is TRBJ2-1; 8 positions match TRBD1. The V segment lost 6 bases and the J segment 7 bases; nucleotides outside the gene matches: 8. In germline, CDR1 is MNHEY, CDR2 SVGAGI. The CDR3 is 14 residues long. The CDR3 loop reads CASSPDRAFNEQFF. The CDR3, as DNA: TGTGCCAGCAGCCCGGACAGGGCCTTTAATGAGCAGTTCTTC.

This clone was observed a handful of times. The J gene is TRBJ1-1, the V gene TRBV3-1 (or the pseudogene TRBV3-2), with 10 bases identical to TRBD1. CDR1 and CDR2 (germline): LGHDT, YNNKEL (reference sequence). Trimming cost V 4 bases and J 4 bases; bases outside gene matches: 3. The CDR3 is 14 residues long. This CDR3 reads CASSRQGAGTEAFF. Here the CDR3 DNA reads TGTGCCAGCAGCCGACAGGGGGCAGGCACTGAAGCTTTCTTT.

V usage is TRBV7-9 and J usage is TRBJ1-1; D gene ambiguous. The V and J ends lost 5 bases and 0 bases respectively, with 16 bases between them. This CDR3 has 16 residues. Germline CDR1 is SEHNR and CDR2 is FQNEAQ (reference sequence). CDR3 bases: TGTGCCAGCAGCCCCCGTCGGGATTCTTTGAACACTGAAGCTTTCTTT. Its translation is CASSPRRDSLNTEAFF.

The rearrangement uses TRBV5-1 and TRBJ1-1; 9 bases map to TRBD1. V shed 4 bases and J 5 bases; nucleotides not matched to a gene: 9. This CDR3 comprises 15 residues. The germline CDR1 and CDR2 sequences are SGHRS and YFSETQ. The CDR3 region has the DNA TGCGCCAGCAGCACCACCGGGACAGGGAGTACTGAAGCTTTCTTT. Its protein is CASSTTGTGSTEAFF.